A selection of T cell receptor beta chains follows, all from one sample in a study of regulatory T cells in long-lasting Graves disease. One entry per CDR3 protein results from TCRdb running MiXCR on the multiplex PCR reads. Here the sample spans about 340,000 distinct CDR3 sequences, about 20% being singletons. The material was peripheral blood mononuclear cells (PBMCs), obtained when the disease was refractory, from a patient treated with antithyroid drugs. Receptor source: a female donor with Graves disease. Both conserved end residues are part of each CDR3. A D gene is named only where the DNA matches it firmly. Expanded clones are given a class, and other clones once, few, many or no size at all.

j_call clone_size v_call d_call cdr3_nt cdr3_aa
TRBJ2-3 NA TRBV9 NA TGTGCCAGCAGCGTATTAGCGGCTAGCACAGATACGCAGTATTTT CASSVLAASTDTQYF
TRBJ2-7 many TRBV11-2 NA TGTGCCAGCAGCTTATGGGGGATCTACGAGCAGTACTTC CASSLWGIYEQYF
TRBJ2-4 NA TRBV19 NA TGTGCCAGTAGCCCCCAAGGGGGTTGGGCGCTAGCCAAAAACATTCAGTACTTC CASSPQGGWALAKNIQYF
TRBJ1-5 many TRBV12-3/TRBV12-4 NA TGTGCCAGCACCAAGTCCAGGGGATCGGAACCCCAGCATTTT CASTKSRGSEPQHF
TRBJ2-7 NA TRBV7-9 NA TGTGCCAGCAGCTTCGAGGGAGCCACCGAGCAGTACTTC CASSFEGATEQYF
TRBJ2-1 NA TRBV14 NA TGTGCCAGCAGCCCGACAAGGAGGACCTCCTTCTACAATGAGCAGTTCTTC CASSPTRRTSFYNEQFF
TRBJ1-6 NA TRBV7-2 TRBD1 TGTGCCAGCACACTGGGTACAGGGGGTTCACCCCTCCACTTT CASTLGTGGSPLHF
TRBJ2-7 few TRBV3-1 TRBD1 TGTGCCAGCAGCCAAGGGATTAGGGGACAGGGACCCCCCTACGAGCAGTACTTC CASSQGIRGQGPPYEQYF
TRBJ1-2 many TRBV28 NA TGTGCCAGCAGTGCAAGTTCTTCCGGGACGGATCTTGATGGCTACACCTTC CASSASSSGTDLDGYTF
TRBJ1-1 few TRBV5-1 NA TGCGCCAGCGGTGTAGGGACACTGAACACTGAAGCTTTCTTT CASGVGTLNTEAFF
TRBJ2-5 NA TRBV5-1 NA TGCGCCAGCAGCTTGGGTCGGATCCAAGAGACCCAGTACTTC CASSLGRIQETQYF
TRBJ2-2 few TRBV29-1 TRBD1 TGCAGCGGCATGGAATTCGGTGACAGGGGGCGTCGGGAGCTGTTTTTT CSGMEFGDRGRRELFF
TRBJ1-1 few TRBV19 NA TGTGCCAGTACCAAAGCCAGCACTGAAGCTTTCTTT CASTKASTEAFF
TRBJ1-4 NA TRBV6-1 NA TGTGCCAGCAGTGAAGCGCCGGGGGGGATCGAAAAACTGTTTTTT CASSEAPGGIEKLFF
TRBJ1-1 many TRBV7-9 TRBD1 TGTGCCAGCAGCCCAACAGGGGCCACTGAAGCTTTCTTT CASSPTGATEAFF
TRBJ2-7 many TRBV7-2 TRBD2 TGTGCCAGCAGCCCAGCGGGGGACCCCTCCTACGAGCAGTACTTC CASSPAGDPSYEQYF
TRBJ1-2 many TRBV28 NA TGTGCCAGCAGCTTAGACAGGCGTAATGGCTACACCTTC CASSLDRRNGYTF
TRBJ1-5 few TRBV18 NA TGTGCCAGCTCACAAGATTTCAGGGAGGATCAGCCCCAGCATTTT CASSQDFREDQPQHF
TRBJ2-7 few TRBV9 TRBD1 TGTGCCAGCAGCGTAGGTCGGGACAGAGCCTACGAGCAGTACTTC CASSVGRDRAYEQYF
TRBJ2-5 NA TRBV7-9 TRBD2 TGTGCCAGCAGCCTTCCGCGGGGGGGCCAAGAGACCCAGTACTTC CASSLPRGGQETQYF
TRBJ1-4 many TRBV20-1 NA TGCAGTGCTAGACACGTCCGGCGGGGTGAAAAACTGTTTTTT CSARHVRRGEKLFF
TRBJ2-3 few TRBV6-2/TRBV6-3 TRBD1 TGTGCCAGCAGTGACGGACAGGTCTTTGTAGATACGCAGTATTTT CASSDGQVFVDTQYF
TRBJ1-3 NA TRBV2 TRBD1 TGTGCCAGCAGCCGCGACAGGGTATTTGGCACCATATATTTT CASSRDRVFGTIYF
TRBJ2-2 NA TRBV9 NA TGTGCCAGCAGCTGGCGAGGCACCGGGGAGCTGTTTTTT CASSWRGTGELFF
TRBJ2-7 NA TRBV6-1 NA TGTGCCAGCGCGGCGGGCAGCTCCTACGAGCAGTACTTC CASAAGSSYEQYF
TRBJ2-4 NA TRBV20-1 NA TGCAGTGCTAGAGATCCCATAAAAGCCAAAAACATTCAGTACTTC CSARDPIKAKNIQYF
TRBJ2-7 many TRBV28 TRBD2 TGTGCCAGCAGAGAGACCGGGACTACCTACGAGCAGTACTTC CASRETGTTYEQYF
TRBJ2-3 NA TRBV5-1 TRBD1 TGCGCCAGCAGAAAGGTACAGGGGCAAGATACGCAGTATTTT CASRKVQGQDTQYF
TRBJ1-3 many TRBV7-2 NA TGTGCCAGCAGCTCCCAGACAGGAAACACCATATATTTT CASSSQTGNTIYF
TRBJ2-5 NA TRBV7-6 NA TGTGCCAGCAGCTTAAGATACGCTAAGGGGGAGACCCAGTACTTC CASSLRYAKGETQYF
TRBJ2-5 many TRBV6-2/TRBV6-3 TRBD1 TGTGCGGCTGGAGAGGACAGGCCCAGTGAGACCCAGTACTTC CAAGEDRPSETQYF
TRBJ1-1 few TRBV12-5 NA TGTGCTAGTGGTTTGTACCGGTTGAACACTGGAGCTTTCTTT CASGLYRLNTGAFF
TRBJ1-4 many TRBV20-1 TRBD1 TGCAGTGCTAGAGTGCGGACAGGGTCAAATGAAAAACTGTTTTTT CSARVRTGSNEKLFF
TRBJ1-5 few TRBV19 TRBD1 TGTGCCAGTAGTATATCACGTTATGACAGGGTGGGCAATCAGCCCCAGCATTTT CASSISRYDRVGNQPQHF
TRBJ2-5 many TRBV20-1 NA TGCAGTGCTAGTAAGGGGTCGCACAGGCCCAAAGAGACCCAGTACTTC CSASKGSHRPKETQYF
TRBJ1-1 NA TRBV20-1 TRBD1 TGCAGTGCCCCACCGGCAGGGGGGGACACTGAAGCTTTCTTT CSAPPAGGDTEAFF
TRBJ2-5 many TRBV7-2 TRBD2 TGTGCCAGCAGCCCGCCATCTAGCGGCCCTGGGCGGGAGACCCAGTACTTC CASSPPSSGPGRETQYF
TRBJ1-2 few TRBV3-1 NA TGTGCCAGCAGACTATCCGGGGAATTGGGCGGCTACACCTTC CASRLSGELGGYTF
TRBJ1-6 few TRBV5-4 NA TGTGCCAGCAGCTTTAGGGACCCGAATTCACCCCTCCACTTT CASSFRDPNSPLHF
TRBJ1-2 many TRBV20-1 NA TGCAGTGCTAGGAACCCCGCTGGCTACACCTTC CSARNPAGYTF
TRBJ1-1 NA TRBV29-1 NA TGCAGCGTTGACGAAGACACTGAAGCTTTCTTT CSVDEDTEAFF
TRBJ2-2 NA TRBV19 TRBD1 TGTGCCAGTAGTATTACCGGGACAGGGTTGGGCACCGGGGAGCTGTTTTTT CASSITGTGLGTGELFF
TRBJ2-1 NA TRBV3-1 TRBD2 TGTGCCAGCAGCCACAGGGGACTAGCGGGAGTGTGGGAGCAGTTCTTC CASSHRGLAGVWEQFF
TRBJ2-7 many TRBV10-3 NA TGTGCCATCAAGTCGGGCAGGGAGGACGAGCAGTACTTC CAIKSGREDEQYF